Sequencing of this TCR beta chain was carried out in a study of shared clonotypes between healthy human individuals. The CDR3 extends over 18 amino acids. V dropped 4 bases and J dropped 4; count of bases not matched to a gene: 10. Per the germline V gene, CDR1 is KGHSY and CDR2 is FQNENV. Measured with immunoSEQ multiplex PCR; TCRdb has only the in-frame clones, and not every one. Of about 2.3 million clones listed, 85% to 95% are singletons. V gene TRBV16 combines with J gene TRBJ2-3; TRBD2 matches at 14 bases. The source of this sequence is a man between 18 and 29 years old in good health. Some clones in this sample may be carry-over from other donors' samples. Sequencing input: naive CD4+ T cells from PBMCs. Subset specified: CD45RA+ positively selected. CDR3 region: CASSRPPGLAGDSDTQYF. In DNA, the CDR3 is TGTGCCAGCAGCCGACCGCCGGGACTAGCGGGAGACTCAGATACGCAGTATTTT. The whole variable domain, remainder taken from reference TRBV16 and TRBJ2-3, is GEEVAQTPKHLVRGEGQKAKLYCAPIKGHSYVFWYQQVLKNEFKFLISFQNENVFDETGMPKERFSAKCLPNSPCSLEIQATKLEDSAVYFCASSRPPGLAGDSDTQYFGPGTRLTVL.